This T cell receptor (beta chain) derives from a study of blood T cell repertoires in COVID-19. Sequencing used immunoSEQ multiplex PCR; TCRdb keeps in-frame clones, though not all of them. The table has about 92,000 clones, roughly 84% seen once. Germline V gene lookup returns CDR1 GTSNPN and CDR2 SVGIG (reference sequence). CDR3 length equals 12 residues. V lost 5 bases, J lost 7 bases, and 15 bases lay in between. Sequencing was performed on peripheral blood. This TCR derives from a human donor in a cohort sampled during active COVID-19. J is TRBJ2-7 and V is TRBV30, with D possibly matching TRBD2 (6 bases). The CDR3 here is CAWEGTGGEQYF. The CDR3, as DNA: TGTGCCTGGGAGGGAACAGGAGGGGAGCAGTACTTC.